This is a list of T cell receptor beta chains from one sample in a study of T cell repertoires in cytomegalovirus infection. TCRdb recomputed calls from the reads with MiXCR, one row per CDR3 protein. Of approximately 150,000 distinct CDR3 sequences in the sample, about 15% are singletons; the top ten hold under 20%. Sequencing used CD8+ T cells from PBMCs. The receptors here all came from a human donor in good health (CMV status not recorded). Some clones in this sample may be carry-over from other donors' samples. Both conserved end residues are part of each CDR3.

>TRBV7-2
CASSSRSVGYTF
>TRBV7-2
CASSWKDIGATNYYNEQFF
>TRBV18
CASSPPTGFGEQYF
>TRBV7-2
CASSLKRGAHYEQYF
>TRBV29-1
CSVEDFAGSGGTPDLNEQFF
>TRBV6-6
CASSYGPGVTETQYF
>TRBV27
CASSFGSPVSYEQYF
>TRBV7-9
CASSFSGWNQPQHF
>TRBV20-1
CSAKWTGPYEQYF
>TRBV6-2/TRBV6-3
CASSYPEAAREETQYF
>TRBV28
CASLTAGQLVDEQFF
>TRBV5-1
CASSFVGAGYGYTF
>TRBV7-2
CASSLRDVRRKNYGYTF
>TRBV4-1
CASTLTGRDGYTF
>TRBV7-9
CASSPPWRTGELFF
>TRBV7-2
CASRPGQGFSEAFF
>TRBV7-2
CASSEGRGGGETQYF
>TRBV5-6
CASSSRDIRPSYEQYF
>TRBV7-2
CASSLRFDSNQPQHF
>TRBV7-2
CASSLNRERSPLHF
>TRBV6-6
CASSYRTTSNEQFF
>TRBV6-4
CASSDSGGRGTDTQYF
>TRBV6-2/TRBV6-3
CASSYERLTATYEQYF
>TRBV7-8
CASSSATLGSSGASTDTQYF
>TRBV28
CASSFLGEDEQYF
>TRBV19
CASSRDVSSYNEQFF
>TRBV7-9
CASSSDGGYTF
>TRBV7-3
CASSISSRDVSYNEQFF
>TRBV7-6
CASSLFRPDRGGANVLTF
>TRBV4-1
CASSQEDRGADTQYF
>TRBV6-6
CASTKGHTTPTGELFF
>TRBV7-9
CASSPGPPGYTF
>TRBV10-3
CAISESRAYGYTF
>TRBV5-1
CASSLDKGRISYNEQFF
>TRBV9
CASSVLDSLGGLFF
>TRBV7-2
CASSSRQPNPGYEQYF
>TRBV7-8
CASSASPASGAPNEQFF
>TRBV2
CASSMTDSYEQYF
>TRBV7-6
CASSPNAGWGNTIYF
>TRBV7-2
CASSLFSPNYRGAGELFF
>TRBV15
CATSRAGTTEAFF
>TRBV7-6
CASSTSGGADEQYF
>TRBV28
CASSPLRVGEQFF
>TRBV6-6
CASSYKEGMNTEAFF
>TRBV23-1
CASSQGNLQETQYF
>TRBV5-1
CASSLVSGGWENGYTF
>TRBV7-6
CASSLSGQGGEQYF
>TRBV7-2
CASSYGTGPGTEQFF
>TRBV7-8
CASFRGGRDYEQYF
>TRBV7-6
CASSPGQANLRVEAFF
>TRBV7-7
CASSLTLGGKETQYF
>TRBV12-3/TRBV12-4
CASNGREDLSYEQYF
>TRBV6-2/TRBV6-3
CASSPNFSYEQYF
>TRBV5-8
CASSLLRDNEQFF
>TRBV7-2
CASSPSRTNTEAFF